The 13 T cell receptor beta chains reported below all come from one sample, sequenced in a study of low-dose radiotherapy and immunotherapy resistance in tumors. Time point here: before trial treatment. TRAV- and TRBV-specific primers were used for first-strand cDNA, which covered alpha and beta chains. With a V-primer adapter and a constant-region primer, TCRs were amplified for about 20 PCR cycles. TCRdb re-called the reads with MiXCR, one entry per CDR3 protein. Of around 99,000 distinct CDR3 sequences listed, 9% to 9.5% are singletons. The source was PBMCs, collected before treatment. The origin of the receptors is a male donor with prostate cancer.

A note on this clonotype: Given a far larger clone just one base away, this is likely a sequencing read error. The chain recombines TRBV28 with TRBJ2-1; no clear D gene. The CDR3 contains 15 residues. With 4 bases removed from V and 10 bases from J, the gap between germline ends came to 20 bases. Germline V gene data show CDR1 as MDHEN and CDR2 as SYDVKM. The CDR3 region has the DNA TGTGCCAGCAGTTCTCATGGCGGAAGCTCCTACGAGCAGTTCTTC. Its protein product is CASSSHGGSSYEQFF. Full variable domain (rest looked up from reference TRBV28 and TRBJ2-1): DVKVTQSSRYLVKRTGEKVFLECVQDMDHENMFWYRQDPGLGLRLIYFSYDVKMKEKGDIPEGYSVSREKKERFSLILESASTNQTSMYLCASSSHGGSSYEQFFGPGTRLTVL.

This clonotype was counted at least ten times. The genes are TRBV28 and TRBJ2-1, with TRBD2 matching 7 bases. The germline CDR1 and CDR2 sequences are MDHEN and SYDVKM. V was clipped by 7 bases and J by 0 bases; unmatched bases: 9. The CDR3 totals 16 residues. The CDR3 here is CASTTGGYLSYNEQFF. The CDR3, as DNA: TGTGCCAGCACCACGGGAGGCTATCTCTCCTACAATGAGCAGTTCTTC.

This clonotype has ten or more counts. The chain has TRBV5-1 and TRBJ2-1; weak D call: TRBD2 (6 bases). CDR1 and CDR2 (germline): SGHRS, YFSETQ. V was shortened by 3 bases and J by 8 bases, with 18 bases between the two germline ends. The length of the CDR3 is 15 residues. CDR3 DNA sequence: TGCGCCAGCAGCTCCTGGGAAATAGGAGGGGATGAGCAGTTCTTC. This sequence encodes CASSSWEIGGDEQFF.

This clonotype came up many times. The CDR3 sequence is CASSLGTATDTQYF. CDR3 DNA sequence: TGTGCCAGCAGCCTAGGGACCGCCACAGATACGCAGTATTTT. The J gene is TRBJ2-3, the V gene TRBV11-2; D may correspond to TRBD1 or TRBD2 (5 bases each). V was clipped by 5 bases and J by 2 bases, with 11 bases between them. The CDR3 consists of 14 residues. CDR1 and CDR2 (germline): SGHAT, FQNNGV.

This clonotype was recorded at least ten times. The chain joins TRBV2 to TRBJ2-7; 8 bases align to TRBD1. Germline-derived CDR1 and CDR2 are SNHLY and FYNNEI. The CDR3 is made up of 15 amino acids. V trimming: 6 bases; J trimming: 1 base; junction bases outside the gene matches: 8. CDR3 in amino acids: CASRAGQGRSYEQYF. CDR3 in DNA: TGTGCCAGCAGAGCCGGACAGGGAAGGTCCTACGAGCAGTACTTC.

This clonotype was observed many times. V and J are TRBV28 and TRBJ1-1, with D possibly TRBD1 on 5 matching bases. The CDR3 runs 16 residues. V was cut by 4 bases and J by 0 bases, with 15 bases left in between. Germline V lookup: CDR1 MDHEN, CDR2 SYDVKM. The CDR3 bases are TGTGCCAGCAGTTCCCCGGGACGGAGGATGAACACTGAAGCTTTCTTT. Amino acids: CASSSPGRRMNTEAFF.

Remarks on this clonotype: A far larger clone is one base from this, pointing to a likely read error. V and J are TRBV5-6 and TRBJ2-1; D ambiguous. The CDR3 contains 12 residues. V shed 0 bases and J shed 10 bases, with 8 bases lying between them. Germline CDR1 reads SGHDT; CDR2 reads YYEEEE. CDR3 coding DNA: TGTGCCAGCAGCTTGGCCGTGGGCGAGCAGTTCTTC. Translation gives CASSLAVGEQFF.

Points on this clonotype: A far larger clone is one base from this, pointing to a likely read error. V gene TRBV20-1 combines with J gene TRBJ2-7, with a weak D call TRBD2 (5 bases). V shed 5 bases and J shed 7 bases, with 24 bases lying between them. In germline, CDR1 is DFQATT, CDR2 SNEGSKA (reference sequence). This CDR3 has 15 residues. The CDR3 reads CSAQLSGLSYNEQYF. The CDR3 DNA is TGCAGTGCTCAACTGAGCGGACTTTCCTACAATGAGCAGTACTTC.

Many counts were recorded for this clonotype. The genes are TRBV7-2 and TRBJ2-1, with 8 bases lining up with TRBD2. Germline V gene sequence: CDR1 SGHTA, CDR2 FQGNSA. The trim removed 5 bases at V and 0 bases at J, leaving 15 bases unmatched. The CDR3 contains 19 residues. In DNA form, the CDR3 reads TGTGCCAGCAGCCCAATTTGGGGCCGGGAGGGCCTCTCCTACAATGAGCAGTTCTTC. Protein product: CASSPIWGREGLSYNEQFF.

Of note for this clonotype: This could be a read error, since a much larger clone is one nucleotide away. The CDR3 does not end in the conserved phenylalanine or tryptophan, so this is likely a read error. The CDR3 sequence: CASSSASGVNTGELFS. The CDR3 bases are TGTGCCAGCAGCTCGGCAAGCGGAGTGAACACCGGGGAGCTGTTTTCT. The V call is TRBV7-9, the J call TRBJ2-2; possible D gene TRBD2, 5 bases. Trimming pared 4 bases from V and 1 base from J, leaving 13 bases between. The CDR3 loop spans 16 amino acids. Per germline, CDR1 SEHNR and CDR2 FQNEAQ (reference sequence).

Many counts were recorded for this clonotype. The genes are TRBV7-9 and TRBJ2-7; D may match TRBD1 or TRBD2 (5 bases each). CDR1 is SEHNR and CDR2 is FQNEAQ in the germline V gene (reference sequence). V dropped 2 bases and J dropped 5 bases, with 13 bases sitting between them. The CDR3 is 14 residues long. The CDR3 protein is CASSLTQGADEQYF. CDR3 DNA: TGTGCCAGCAGCTTAACCCAGGGAGCGGACGAGCAGTACTTC.

This clonotype was recorded many times. CDR3 protein: CASSPRRVSGNTIYF. DNA for the CDR3: TGCGCCAGCAGCCCCCGACGAGTCTCTGGAAACACCATATATTTT. V usage is TRBV4-3 and J usage is TRBJ1-3; D is unresolved. The CDR3 is 15 residues long. V was trimmed by 4 bases and J by 0 bases, leaving 10 bases between them. Germline CDR1 reads LGHNA; CDR2 reads YSLEER.

This clonotype was recorded at least ten times. The V call is TRBV3-1, the J call TRBJ2-7; D perhaps matches TRBD2 (5 bases). Trimming removed 6 bases at V and 0 bases at J, with 15 bases between. The germline CDR1 and CDR2 sequences are LGHDT and YNNKEL (reference sequence). The CDR3 sequence is 15 residues long. CDR3: CASRDDSVSSYEQYF. The CDR3, as DNA: TGTGCCAGCAGAGACGATAGCGTTAGCTCCTACGAGCAGTACTTC.